Listed below are T cell receptor beta chains from one sample, sequenced in a study of beta chain features in type 1 diabetes. Sequencing used immunoSEQ multiplex PCR; TCRdb keeps in-frame clones, though not all of them. The sample holds approximately 340,000 clones; over 12% are singletons and the top ten take approximately 0.02%. Sequencing was done on a sample of naive CD4+ T cells from blood. The receptors were sampled from a woman younger than 35 in good health. The CDR3 runs from the conserved cysteine through the conserved F or W. D genes are given only for firm matches. Clone size, where shown, is once, few, many, or a class for clones that have expanded.

abundance: few
d_gene: .
v_gene: TRBV30
j_gene: TRBJ1-2
CDR3nt: TGTGCCTGGGGGGGGGCGGTCTATGGCTACACCTTC
CDR3aa: CAWGGAVYGYTF

abundance: .
d_gene: TRBD2
v_gene: TRBV4-2
j_gene: TRBJ2-1
CDR3nt: TGTGCCAGCAGCCAAGATCCTCGGGGGGGGAAGGCCTACAATGAGCAGTTCTTC
CDR3aa: CASSQDPRGGKAYNEQFF

abundance: few
d_gene: TRBD1
v_gene: TRBV7-9
j_gene: TRBJ2-7
CDR3nt: TGTGCCAGCAGACCGGGACAGGGGACCTACGAGCAGTACTTC
CDR3aa: CASRPGQGTYEQYF

abundance: few
d_gene: .
v_gene: TRBV28
j_gene: TRBJ2-5
CDR3nt: TGTGCCAGCACCAGGGGGGAGCAAGAGACCCAGTACTTC
CDR3aa: CASTRGEQETQYF

abundance: few
d_gene: TRBD1
v_gene: TRBV4-2
j_gene: TRBJ2-7
CDR3nt: TGTGCCAGCAGCCTGTCCGGGACAGGGGTTGACGAGCAGTACTTC
CDR3aa: CASSLSGTGVDEQYF

abundance: .
d_gene: TRBD1
v_gene: TRBV7-2
j_gene: TRBJ2-7
CDR3nt: TGTGCCAGCAGCTATGACAGGGTTTTCTACGAGCAGTACTTC
CDR3aa: CASSYDRVFYEQYF

abundance: .
d_gene: TRBD1
v_gene: TRBV28
j_gene: TRBJ2-5
CDR3nt: TGTGCCAGCAGTTCCAGGGGGCAGGCGAAAGAGACCCAGTACTTC
CDR3aa: CASSSRGQAKETQYF

abundance: .
d_gene: TRBD2
v_gene: TRBV11-2
j_gene: TRBJ2-7
CDR3nt: TGTGCCAGCAGCTTCCTAGCGGTTAGCTCCTACGAGCAGTACTTC
CDR3aa: CASSFLAVSSYEQYF

abundance: .
d_gene: .
v_gene: TRBV4-2
j_gene: TRBJ2-1
CDR3nt: TGTGCCAGCAGCCAAGCAACTAGTGTCTCACCCTACAATGAGCAGTTCTTC
CDR3aa: CASSQATSVSPYNEQFF

abundance: .
d_gene: TRBD1
v_gene: TRBV19
j_gene: TRBJ2-7
CDR3nt: TGTGCCAGTAGTATGCTCGGACAGGGGGCTGGGGAGCAGTACTTC
CDR3aa: CASSMLGQGAGEQYF

abundance: few
d_gene: TRBD1
v_gene: TRBV10-3
j_gene: TRBJ2-5
CDR3nt: TGTGCCATCGGGACAGGGGGTGAGACCCAGTACTTC
CDR3aa: CAIGTGGETQYF

abundance: .
d_gene: .
v_gene: TRBV7-2
j_gene: TRBJ1-1
CDR3nt: TGTGCCAGCAGCTTTTCTAGACTGAACACTGAAGCTTTCTTT
CDR3aa: CASSFSRLNTEAFF

abundance: few
d_gene: .
v_gene: TRBV20-1
j_gene: TRBJ2-1
CDR3nt: TGCAGTGCTAGCGCTAAGTATGAGCAGTTCTTC
CDR3aa: CSASAKYEQFF

abundance: few
d_gene: .
v_gene: TRBV9
j_gene: TRBJ2-5
CDR3nt: TGTGCCAGCAGCACCTCGGGGATAATCCATCAAGAGACCCAGTACTTC
CDR3aa: CASSTSGIIHQETQYF

abundance: .
d_gene: TRBD2
v_gene: TRBV7-8
j_gene: TRBJ2-5
CDR3nt: TGTGCCAGCAGAGGACCGATAGCGGGGCCCGCGACCCAGTACTTC
CDR3aa: CASRGPIAGPATQYF

abundance: .
d_gene: TRBD1
v_gene: TRBV29-1
j_gene: TRBJ1-3
CDR3nt: TGCAGCGTTATGGGACAGAAGTTTGGAAACACCATATATTTT
CDR3aa: CSVMGQKFGNTIYF

abundance: few
d_gene: .
v_gene: TRBV28
j_gene: TRBJ2-7
CDR3nt: TGTGCCAGCAGTTCCGCCTTAGAGGAGCAGTACTTC
CDR3aa: CASSSALEEQYF

abundance: .
d_gene: .
v_gene: TRBV4-2
j_gene: TRBJ2-5
CDR3nt: TGTGCCAGCAGCCAACCACAGGGAAACCAAGAGACCCAGTACTTC
CDR3aa: CASSQPQGNQETQYF

abundance: .
d_gene: TRBD2
v_gene: TRBV10-3
j_gene: TRBJ2-1
CDR3nt: TGTGCCATCAAACCGGGACTAGCGGGAGCGGGGAGCGATGAGCAGTTCTTC
CDR3aa: CAIKPGLAGAGSDEQFF

abundance: .
d_gene: .
v_gene: TRBV2
j_gene: TRBJ2-3
CDR3nt: TGTGCCAGCAGTGGGTCAGTTACAGATACGCAGTATTTT
CDR3aa: CASSGSVTDTQYF

abundance: few
d_gene: TRBD2
v_gene: TRBV4-1
j_gene: TRBJ2-5
CDR3nt: TGCGCCAGCAGCCAAGAGGGCAGCGGGAGTGCAGAGACCCAGTACTTC
CDR3aa: CASSQEGSGSAETQYF

abundance: few
d_gene: .
v_gene: TRBV15
j_gene: TRBJ2-5
CDR3nt: TGTGCCACCAGCCCGACCTGGTCAGGGGCACGGGAGACCCAGTACTTC
CDR3aa: CATSPTWSGARETQYF

abundance: few
d_gene: TRBD2
v_gene: TRBV4-1
j_gene: TRBJ2-1
CDR3nt: TGCGCCAGCAGCCAAGGGGAAAGGACTAGCGAGAACAATGAGCAGTTCTTC
CDR3aa: CASSQGERTSENNEQFF

abundance: .
d_gene: .
v_gene: TRBV6-1
j_gene: TRBJ2-7
CDR3nt: TGTGCCAGCAGTCTCACAGACCACGAGCAGTACTTC
CDR3aa: CASSLTDHEQYF

abundance: few
d_gene: TRBD1
v_gene: TRBV7-8
j_gene: TRBJ2-5
CDR3nt: TGTGCCAGCAGCTCTGTGACAGGGAGAGAGACCCAGTACTTC
CDR3aa: CASSSVTGRETQYF

abundance: .
d_gene: .
v_gene: TRBV13
j_gene: TRBJ2-6
CDR3nt: TGTGCCAGCAGGACTGCGGGGAGTGGGGCCAACGTCCTGACTTTC
CDR3aa: CASRTAGSGANVLTF

abundance: .
d_gene: TRBD2
v_gene: TRBV9
j_gene: TRBJ2-7
CDR3nt: TGTGCCAGCAGCCGTGGACTAGCGGGGAGCTCCTACGAGCAGTACTTC
CDR3aa: CASSRGLAGSSYEQYF

abundance: .
d_gene: TRBD1
v_gene: TRBV2
j_gene: TRBJ2-3
CDR3nt: TGTGCCAGTGATTTGCAATGGACAGGGGGCGCAGATACGCAGTATTTT
CDR3aa: CASDLQWTGGADTQYF

abundance: .
d_gene: .
v_gene: TRBV30
j_gene: TRBJ1-2
CDR3nt: TGTGCCTGGAGTGTACGGGATGGCGGCTACACCTTC
CDR3aa: CAWSVRDGGYTF

abundance: few
d_gene: .
v_gene: TRBV5-6
j_gene: TRBJ2-5
CDR3nt: TGTGCCAGCAGCTTGAACAGGCCGCCCGTGGAGACCCAGTACTTC
CDR3aa: CASSLNRPPVETQYF

abundance: .
d_gene: .
v_gene: TRBV19
j_gene: TRBJ2-4
CDR3nt: TGTGCCAGTGGGAGCCTGGGTGGGATAAACATTCAGTACTTC
CDR3aa: CASGSLGGINIQYF

abundance: few
d_gene: .
v_gene: TRBV2
j_gene: TRBJ1-5
CDR3nt: TGTGCCAGCAGGGTCAGGGGCAATCAGCCCCAGCATTTT
CDR3aa: CASRVRGNQPQHF

abundance: .
d_gene: .
v_gene: TRBV19
j_gene: TRBJ2-5
CDR3nt: TGTGCCAGTAGCCCTCTCCAGGGGAAGGGGGAGACCCAGTACTTC
CDR3aa: CASSPLQGKGETQYF

abundance: few
d_gene: .
v_gene: TRBV7-8
j_gene: TRBJ2-4
CDR3nt: TGTGCCAGCAGCCGACAGGGTCGGGAGTGGCAGTACTTC
CDR3aa: CASSRQGREWQYF

abundance: .
d_gene: .
v_gene: TRBV23-1
j_gene: TRBJ1-1
CDR3nt: TGCGCCAGCAGTCGAGATGTGAACACTGAAGCTTTCTTT
CDR3aa: CASSRDVNTEAFF

abundance: .
d_gene: TRBD1
v_gene: TRBV19
j_gene: TRBJ1-5
CDR3nt: TGTGCCTCAGAGACAGGGATAGGCAATCAGCCCCAGCATTTT
CDR3aa: CASETGIGNQPQHF

abundance: few
d_gene: .
v_gene: TRBV23-1
j_gene: TRBJ1-5
CDR3nt: TGCGCCAGCAGTCAATCGGCAGGGATCAATCAGCCCCAGCATTTT
CDR3aa: CASSQSAGINQPQHF

abundance: few
d_gene: .
v_gene: TRBV18
j_gene: TRBJ1-5
CDR3nt: TGTGCCAGCTCACCACCGGGGAGAATAAGCAATCAGCCCCAGCATTTT
CDR3aa: CASSPPGRISNQPQHF

abundance: few
d_gene: TRBD1
v_gene: TRBV30
j_gene: TRBJ2-7
CDR3nt: TGTGCCTGGAGCCCGGGACAGGGGGTCTACGAGCAGTACTTC
CDR3aa: CAWSPGQGVYEQYF

abundance: few
d_gene: .
v_gene: TRBV28
j_gene: TRBJ1-5
CDR3nt: TGTGCCAGCAGTTTCGGCGGGAAACGGCCCCAGCATTTT
CDR3aa: CASSFGGKRPQHF

abundance: few
d_gene: .
v_gene: TRBV5-1
j_gene: TRBJ2-3
CDR3nt: TGCGCCAGCAGCTTTACAGGGATGAGCACAGATACGCAGTATTTT
CDR3aa: CASSFTGMSTDTQYF

abundance: few
d_gene: .
v_gene: TRBV15
j_gene: TRBJ2-1
CDR3nt: TGTGCCACCAGCAGAGAAGTCAGGTGGTCCTACAATGAGCAGTTCTTC
CDR3aa: CATSREVRWSYNEQFF

abundance: few
d_gene: TRBD1
v_gene: TRBV27
j_gene: TRBJ1-1
CDR3nt: TGTGCCAGCAGTTTGGACAGGAAGGAGAACACTGAAGCTTTCTTT
CDR3aa: CASSLDRKENTEAFF

abundance: few
d_gene: TRBD1
v_gene: TRBV7-9
j_gene: TRBJ1-1
CDR3nt: TGTGCCAGCAGCCCAACCCAGGGGGGTGGCACTGAAGCTTTCTTT
CDR3aa: CASSPTQGGGTEAFF

abundance: .
d_gene: TRBD2
v_gene: TRBV18
j_gene: TRBJ2-1
CDR3nt: TGTGCCAGCTCACCCAACCTGGCGGGAGGCCCCAGTCAGGGGCAGTTCTTC
CDR3aa: CASSPNLAGGPSQGQFF

abundance: .
d_gene: TRBD2
v_gene: TRBV9
j_gene: TRBJ2-1
CDR3nt: TGTGCCAGCAGCGCCGGGACTAGCGGGAGGGTCCTTTTCTTC
CDR3aa: CASSAGTSGRVLFF

abundance: few
d_gene: .
v_gene: TRBV6-5
j_gene: TRBJ1-5
CDR3nt: TGTGCCAGCAGATTGACAGGACTCAGCAATCAGCCCCAGCATTTT
CDR3aa: CASRLTGLSNQPQHF

abundance: few
d_gene: TRBD1
v_gene: TRBV7-9
j_gene: TRBJ1-2
CDR3nt: TGTGCCAGCAGCCCTAGACAGGACAGGGGAGGGAACTATGGCTACACCTTC
CDR3aa: CASSPRQDRGGNYGYTF

abundance: .
d_gene: .
v_gene: TRBV7-2
j_gene: TRBJ1-1
CDR3nt: TGTGCCAGCAGCTTAGGCAGGTCTAACACTGAAGCTTTCTTT
CDR3aa: CASSLGRSNTEAFF

abundance: .
d_gene: TRBD1
v_gene: TRBV19
j_gene: TRBJ2-3
CDR3nt: TGTGCCAGTAGTAGGACAGGGGGCAAAAGCACAGATACGCAGTATTTT
CDR3aa: CASSRTGGKSTDTQYF

abundance: few
d_gene: .
v_gene: TRBV5-1
j_gene: TRBJ2-1
CDR3nt: TGCGCCAGCCGTTCTAAGGAGCCAGGGGAGCAGTTCTTC
CDR3aa: CASRSKEPGEQFF

abundance: .
d_gene: .
v_gene: TRBV7-6
j_gene: TRBJ1-4
CDR3nt: TGTGCCAGCAGCTTAGAAGACAGAGTTAATGAAAAACTGTTTTTT
CDR3aa: CASSLEDRVNEKLFF